One sample yielded the 21 T cell receptor beta chains listed below, sequenced in a study of cytomegalovirus exposure and HLA in healthy donors. The PCR had 60 Vbeta and 13 Jbeta primers. The repertoire was sequenced with immunoSEQ multiplex PCR; TCRdb's copy has only in-frame clones and lacks some. The sample has 160,000 or so clones, about 80% seen once. Sequences were obtained from PBMCs. These receptors were collected from a man aged 30-40 years in good health and CMV-seronegative.

This clone showed up just a few times. The V and J genes are TRBV29-1 and TRBJ1-5, with 8 bases identical to TRBD1. Trimming cost V 4 bases and J 6 bases; bases outside gene matches: 5. The CDR3 spans 13 residues. Looked up from germline, CDR1 is SQVTM and CDR2 is ANQGSEA. CDR3 sequence: CSVARGLGQPQHF. DNA of the CDR3: TGCAGCGTTGCCAGGGGGCTTGGTCAGCCCCAGCATTTT.

The chain links TRBV7-2 to TRBJ2-1, with TRBD2 identical over 11 bases. The CDR3 sequence is 16 residues long. The junction had 5 bases not matched to a gene; V was cut back by 0 bases and J by 7 bases. CDR1 is SGHTA and CDR2 is FQGNSA in the germline V gene. This chain's CDR3 is CASSLASGRGGNEQFF. In DNA, the CDR3 is TGTGCCAGCAGCTTAGCTAGCGGGAGGGGTGGTAATGAGCAGTTCTTC.

This sequence joins TRBV10-3 and TRBJ2-7, with 9 nucleotides matching TRBD2. Germline V gene sequence: CDR1 ENHRY, CDR2 SYGVKD. The ends lost 3 bases at V and 12 bases at J; junction bases unmatched: 6. The CDR3 loop spans 12 amino acids. DNA of the CDR3: TGTGCCATCAGTGACGGGAGCGGGAGGCCGTACTTC. This translates into CAISDGSGRPYF.

The V call is TRBV6-1, the J call TRBJ1-2, with 8 bases identical to TRBD1. Germline CDR1 MNHNS, CDR2 SASEGT. The CDR3 has 13 amino acids. J gave up 4 bases and V 5 bases, and 3 bases lay outside the gene matches. CDR3 amino acids: CASSRTGFYGYTF. The CDR3 DNA reads as TGTGCCAGCAGTAGGACAGGGTTCTATGGCTACACCTTC.

This clone was counted between two and nine times. This chain joins TRBV19 and TRBJ1-6; D call uncertain. The CDR3 is made up of 13 amino acids. V was pared by 6 bases and J by 9 bases, with 12 bases between. CDR1 and CDR2 from the germline V gene are LNHDA and SQIVND (reference sequence). The chain's CDR3 is CASRSHQTSPLHF. The DNA of the CDR3 is TGTGCCAGTAGGAGCCATCAAACTTCACCCCTCCACTTT.

The table lists this clone with a few counts. The CDR3 sequence is CASSVGTGSMAYNEQFF. In DNA form, the CDR3 reads TGTGCCAGCAGTGTCGGGACAGGGAGCATGGCCTACAATGAGCAGTTCTTC. The gene calls are TRBV27 and TRBJ2-1; 9 nucleotides align to TRBD1. J was trimmed by 2 bases and V by 5 bases; bases with no gene match: 10. The CDR3 has 17 residues. Germline assignment: CDR1 MNHEY and CDR2 SMNVEV (reference sequence).

The chain is built from TRBV28 and TRBJ1-5; D may be TRBD1 (5 bases). The CDR3 spans 17 residues. The ends were cut back, 2 bases at V and 2 bases at J, with 16 bases in the middle. Germline CDR1 MDHEN, CDR2 SYDVKM. CDR3 DNA: TGTGCCAGCAGTTTAGGAGTTATGGGGCTAGGCAATCAGCCCCAGCATTTT. Its translation: CASSLGVMGLGNQPQHF.

V usage is TRBV7-3 and J usage is TRBJ1-2; 7 bases fit TRBD1. The V segment lost 6 bases and the J segment 7 bases; nucleotides outside the gene matches: 8. The CDR3 contains 13 residues. The germline V gene has CDR1 SGHTA and CDR2 FQGTGA. The CDR3 bases are TGTGCCAGCAGTGGTCAGGGGGAATCTGGCTACACCTTC. It yields the protein CASSGQGESGYTF.

The chain links TRBV4-3 to TRBJ2-1; TRBD2 matches 10 bases. V shed 1 base, J shed 10 bases, and the junction held 10 bases outside the gene matches. The germline V gene encodes CDR1 LGHNA and CDR2 YSLEER. The CDR3 contains 16 residues. In DNA form, the CDR3 reads TGCGCCAGCAGCCAAGGAGCAAGCGGGAGGGCCAGGGAGCAGTTCTTC. Its protein product is CASSQGASGRAREQFF.

This chain joins TRBV28 and TRBJ1-5; possibly TRBD1 for D (5 bases). From germline, CDR1 is MDHEN and CDR2 SYDVKM. This CDR3 has 11 amino acids. Here the CDR3 reads CATRGNQPQHF. The CDR3 DNA is TGTGCAACCAGGGGCAATCAGCCCCAGCATTTT.

The CDR3 loop is CASSLAFGSGSRASYNEQFF. DNA of the CDR3: TGTGCCAGCAGCTTAGCGTTTGGTAGCGGGAGTAGGGCGTCCTACAATGAGCAGTTCTTC. The chain combines TRBV7-2 with TRBJ2-1; TRBD2 aligns across 9 bases. The germline CDR1 and CDR2 sequences are SGHTA and FQGNSA. The CDR3 extends over 20 amino acids. Trimming at V came to 0 bases and at J to 1 base, leaving 13 bases not matched to a gene.

This chain uses TRBV10-3 with TRBJ1-2; D is unresolved. Germline loops: CDR1 ENHRY, CDR2 SYGVKD. Trimming removed 2 bases from V and 2 bases from J, with 6 bases in between. The CDR3 totals 13 residues. In DNA form, the CDR3 reads TGTGCCATCAGTGAGGATCAGAACTATGGCTACACCTTC. Amino acids: CAISEDQNYGYTF.

The V call is TRBV5-8, the J call TRBJ1-5, with 7 nucleotides matching TRBD1. Germline V gene lookup returns CDR1 SGHTS and CDR2 YDEGEE. V gave up 6 bases and J gave up 4 bases; unmatched junction bases: 7. The CDR3 contains 14 residues. As DNA, the CDR3 is TGTGCCAGCAACTCTCGGGACAGAAATCAGCCCCAGCATTTT. Encoded protein: CASNSRDRNQPQHF.

Note on this clone: This sample includes further DNA sequences coding for the same CDR3. V and J are TRBV5-1 and TRBJ1-3, with D perhaps matching TRBD1 (5 bases). This CDR3 has 14 residues. CDR1 is SGHRS and CDR2 is YFSETQ in the germline V gene. Trimming stripped 4 bases from V and 4 bases from J, with 12 bases between. CDR3 protein: CASSPLSGGNTIYF. The CDR3 region has the DNA TGCGCCAGCAGCCCTTTGTCAGGGGGAAACACCATATATTTT.

This chain links TRBV27 with TRBJ2-7; perhaps TRBD2 as D (6 bases). CDR3 length: 14 amino acids. Germline-derived CDR1 and CDR2 are MNHEY and SMNVEV (reference sequence). Deletions cut 5 bases from V and 2 bases from J, with 13 bases between. The CDR3 protein is CASSPGLRTYEQYF. For the CDR3, the DNA is TGTGCCAGCAGTCCCGGACTAAGAACCTACGAGCAGTACTTC.

The rearrangement links TRBV6-1 to TRBJ2-7; 10 positions agree with TRBD1. This CDR3 has 15 residues. The germline V gene encodes CDR1 MNHNS and CDR2 SASEGT. After removal of 4 bases from V and 2 bases from J, the junction contained 5 bases not matched to a gene. In nucleotides, the CDR3 is TGTGCCAGCAGTGCTACAGGACAGGGGGCCTACGAGCAGTACTTC. Its translation is CASSATGQGAYEQYF.

This chain's CDR3 is CASRSGTGFRGYTF. DNA of the CDR3: TGTGCCAGCAGATCCGGGACAGGGTTTCGTGGCTACACCTTC. The V call is TRBV28, the J call TRBJ1-2; 9 nucleotides match TRBD1. The CDR3 is 14 amino acids. Germline V gene data show CDR1 as MDHEN and CDR2 as SYDVKM. J gave up 7 bases and V 6 bases, and 9 bases lay outside the gene matches.

This chain joins TRBV5-6 and TRBJ2-7; no reliable D call. Germline V gene data show CDR1 as SGHDT and CDR2 as YYEEEE. The CDR3 covers 14 residues. With 1 base removed from V and 5 bases from J, the gap between germline ends came to 13 bases. CDR3 nucleotides: TGTGCCAGCAGCTTGTTGGCAGGTCGCCACGAGCAGTACTTC. Amino acids: CASSLLAGRHEQYF.

In its sample, this clone was seen a few times. J is TRBJ2-3 and V is TRBV6-5, with a weak D call TRBD2 (5 bases). Trimming took off 5 bases at V and 2 bases at J, with 11 bases between the two ends. CDR3 length: 14 amino acids. Germline CDR1 is MNHEY and CDR2 is SVGAGI. CDR3 protein: CASSISGATDTQYF. The CDR3 DNA sequence: TGTGCCAGCAGTATCAGCGGTGCCACAGATACGCAGTATTTT.

V usage is TRBV2 and J usage is TRBJ2-7; D gene ambiguous. The CDR3 runs 12 residues. The germline gives CDR1 SNHLY, CDR2 FYNNEI. V lost 6 bases and J 6 bases, leaving 12 bases between the germline ends. This CDR3 reads CASRFPPIEQYF. In nucleotides, the CDR3 is TGTGCCAGCAGGTTCCCCCCAATCGAGCAGTACTTC.

The gene calls are TRBV19 and TRBJ2-2; 12 bases are a match to TRBD1. Germline loops: CDR1 LNHDA, CDR2 SQIVND (reference sequence). V was pared by 2 bases and J by 6 bases, with 10 bases of the junction left unmatched. The CDR3 has 18 residues. The CDR3 DNA sequence: TGTGCCAGTAGTATAAGGGACAGGGGGCTACCTTGGGCCGGGGAGCTGTTTTTT. This codes for CASSIRDRGLPWAGELFF.